This T cell receptor beta chain was identified during a study of CD8 T cells in Susac syndrome. Study-wide results and caveats: It was acknowledged in the study that its TCR sequencing and HLA analysis involved a relatively small number of individuals.

As for this clonotype: What it recognizes is unknown.

This CDR3 has 14 residues. Germline V gene sequence: CDR1 LNHDA, CDR2 SQIVND (reference sequence). V lost 1 base, J lost 5 bases, and 9 bases lay in between. Random hexamers were used to reverse transcribe an amount of roughly 0.45 to 1 ug RNA. immunoSEQ multiplex PCR amplified TCR beta CDR3 across 54 Vbeta, 13 Jbeta. TCRdb used MiXCR to reprocess the immunoSEQ multiplex PCR reads, holding one entry per CDR3 protein. The data contain approximately 100,000 distinct CDR3 sequences, around 92% of them singletons. The chain recombines TRBV19 with TRBJ2-1, with D tentatively TRBD1 (5 bases). This clonotype was obtained from a human donor in good health. Sequencing was performed on CD8+ T cells from PBMCs. The CDR3 bases are TGTGCCAGTAGTATAGTAAGCAGGGACAATGAGCAGTTCTTC. As protein: CASSIVSRDNEQFF.